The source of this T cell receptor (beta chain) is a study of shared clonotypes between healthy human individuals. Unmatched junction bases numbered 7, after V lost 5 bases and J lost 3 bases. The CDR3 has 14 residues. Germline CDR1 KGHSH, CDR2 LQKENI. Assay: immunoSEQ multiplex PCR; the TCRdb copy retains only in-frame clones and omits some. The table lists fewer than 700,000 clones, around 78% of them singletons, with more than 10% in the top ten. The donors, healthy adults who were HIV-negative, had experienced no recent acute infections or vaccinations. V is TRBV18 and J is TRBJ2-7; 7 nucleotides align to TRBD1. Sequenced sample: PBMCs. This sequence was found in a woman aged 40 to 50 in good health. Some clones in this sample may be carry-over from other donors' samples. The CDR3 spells CASSTTGLFYEQYF. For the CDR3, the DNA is TGTGCCAGCTCAACGACAGGGTTATTCTACGAGCAGTACTTC.